This T cell receptor beta chain comes out of a study of cytomegalovirus exposure and HLA in healthy donors. Background on the study: There were 300 to 400 genotyped donors. Of these, 75% to 90% fell in the genetic ancestry cluster associated with self-reported Caucasian donors. Study results and limitations: Upon later analysis, HLA-associated TCR beta chains proved more clonally expanded than other, equally common chains. Some TCR beta chains (about 180 of them) were listed as cytomegalovirus-associated.

Germline CDR1 PRHDT, CDR2 FYEKMQ (reference sequence). Trimming cost V 5 bases and J 0 bases, with 12 bases left between them. The CDR3 contains 15 residues. About this clone itself: Antigen: not known.

In the PCR, 60 Vbeta and 13 Jbeta primers were used. The repertoire was sequenced with immunoSEQ multiplex PCR; TCRdb's copy has only in-frame clones and lacks some. The sample contains around 190,000 clones, 85% of which appear only once. The V gene is TRBV13, the J gene TRBJ2-3; D is ambiguous. The sequencing input was PBMCs. The source of this sequence is a woman aged 45-59 years in good health and CMV-seronegative. CDR3 DNA sequence: TGTGCCAGCAGCCCAGACTTAACTAGCACAGATACGCAGTATTTT. It specifies CASSPDLTSTDTQYF.